These 7 T cell receptor beta chains came from one sample sequenced in a study of blood T cell repertoires in COVID-19. TCRdb's copy holds only in-frame clones and misses some; the assay was immunoSEQ multiplex PCR. The table has 350,000 to 450,000 clones, 80% to 95% seen once. Input material: PBMCs or T cells enriched from blood (not recorded which). The receptors were gathered from a woman between 35 and 50 years old who had been exposed to COVID-19.

V and J are TRBV27 and TRBJ2-5; 9 bases are a match to TRBD2. CDR3 size: 15 residues. V lost 8 bases, J lost 3 bases, and 10 bases stayed unmatched. Germline-derived CDR1 and CDR2 are MNHEY and SMNVEV (reference sequence). The CDR3 nucleotides are TGTGCCAGCGCCTTAGCGGGGGCCGTTAAAGAGACCCAGTACTTC. Protein: CASALAGAVKETQYF.

CDR3 nucleotide sequence: TGCAGCGTTGGTTCAGATGGGGAGGCCTGGAACATTCAGTACTTC. It encodes CSVGSDGEAWNIQYF. The rearrangement uses TRBV29-1 and TRBJ2-4; possible D gene TRBD2, 6 bases. The germline gives CDR1 SQVTM, CDR2 ANQGSEA. The CDR3 length is 15 residues. With 4 bases removed from V and 7 bases from J, the gap between germline ends came to 20 bases.

The CDR3 coding sequence is TGTGCCACCAGTGAAACAGGGGGCCGTAACACCGGGGAGCTGTTTTTT. This encodes CATSETGGRNTGELFF. The V gene is TRBV24-1, the J gene TRBJ2-2; 9 bases map to TRBD1. This CDR3 region has 16 residues. V lost 4 bases, J lost 2 bases, and 4 bases stayed unmatched. Germline CDR1 and CDR2: KGHDR and SFDVKD.

The gene calls are TRBV3-1 (or the pseudogene TRBV3-2) and TRBJ1-1; D might be TRBD1 (6 bases). Germline-derived CDR1 and CDR2 are LGHDT and YNNKEL (reference sequence). The CDR3 is made up of 19 amino acids. The V gene lost 2 bases and the J gene lost 1 base, with 23 bases spanning the gap. The CDR3 protein is CASSQLREGAGAWNTEAFF. Written as DNA, the CDR3 is TGTGCCAGCAGCCAACTCAGGGAAGGGGCGGGGGCATGGAACACTGAAGCTTTCTTT.

The chain links TRBV2 to TRBJ2-3; 8 nucleotides agree with TRBD2. This CDR3 spans 12 amino acids. Germline lookup yields CDR1 SNHLY and CDR2 FYNNEI. V lost 7 bases, J lost 14 bases, and 11 bases stayed unmatched. CDR3 protein: CASTYASGRAYF. The CDR3 bases are TGTGCCAGCACCTACGCTAGCGGGCGTGCGTATTTT.

The count of this clone is one. This chain links TRBV2 with TRBJ1-5; TRBD1 matches at 7 bases. This CDR3 comprises 15 residues. Germline assignment: CDR1 SNHLY and CDR2 FYNNEI. V lost 7 bases to trimming and J lost 0 bases; unmatched junction nucleotides: 6. The CDR3 reads CASNKGAFSNQPQHF. DNA for the CDR3: TGTGCCAGCAATAAGGGGGCCTTTAGCAATCAGCCCCAGCATTTT.

The CDR3, as DNA: TGTGCCAGCAGCCTCGGACATAACACAGATACGCAGTATTTT. It codes for CASSLGHNTDTQYF. The chain has TRBV14 and TRBJ2-3; tentative D call: TRBD1 (5 bases). The CDR3 totals 14 residues. Germline V gene sequence: CDR1 SGHDN, CDR2 FVKESK. V shed 4 bases and J shed 2 bases, with 10 bases lying between them.